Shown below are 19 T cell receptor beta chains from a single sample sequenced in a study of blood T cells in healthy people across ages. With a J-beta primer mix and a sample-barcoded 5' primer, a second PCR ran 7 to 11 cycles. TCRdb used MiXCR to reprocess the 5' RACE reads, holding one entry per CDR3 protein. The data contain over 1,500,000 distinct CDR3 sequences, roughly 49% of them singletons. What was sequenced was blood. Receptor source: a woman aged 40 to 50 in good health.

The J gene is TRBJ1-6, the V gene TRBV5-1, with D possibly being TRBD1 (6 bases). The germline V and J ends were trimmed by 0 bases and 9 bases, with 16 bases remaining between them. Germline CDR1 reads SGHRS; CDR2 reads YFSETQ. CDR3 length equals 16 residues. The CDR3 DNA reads TGCGCCAGCAGCTTGGTCGGCGGGGGCACGAGTTCACCCCTCCACTTT. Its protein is CASSLVGGGTSSPLHF.

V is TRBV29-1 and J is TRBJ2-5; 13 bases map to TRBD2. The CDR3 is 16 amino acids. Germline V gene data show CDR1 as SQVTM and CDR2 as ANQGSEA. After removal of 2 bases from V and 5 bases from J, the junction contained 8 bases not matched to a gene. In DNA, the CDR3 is TGCAGCGTTGAAACAGGGACTAGCGGGGTATGGGAGACCCAGTACTTC. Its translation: CSVETGTSGVWETQYF.

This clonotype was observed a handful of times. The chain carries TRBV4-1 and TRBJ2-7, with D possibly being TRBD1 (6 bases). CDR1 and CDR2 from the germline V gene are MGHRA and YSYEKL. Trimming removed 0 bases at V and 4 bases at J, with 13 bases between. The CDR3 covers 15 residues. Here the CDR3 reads CASSQDGAGQYEQYF. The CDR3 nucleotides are TGCGCCAGCAGCCAAGACGGAGCAGGACAGTACGAGCAGTACTTC.

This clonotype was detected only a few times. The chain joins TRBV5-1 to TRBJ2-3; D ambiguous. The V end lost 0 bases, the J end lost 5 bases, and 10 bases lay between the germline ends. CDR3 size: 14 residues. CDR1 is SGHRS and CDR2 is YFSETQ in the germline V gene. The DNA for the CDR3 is TGCGCCAGCAGCTTGGTTGCCGATGGAGATACGCAGTATTTT. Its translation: CASSLVADGDTQYF. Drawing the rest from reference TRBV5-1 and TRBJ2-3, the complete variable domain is KAGVTQTPRYLIKTRGQQVTLSCSPISGHRSVSWYQQTPGQGLQFLFEYFSETQRNKGNFPGRFSGRQFSNSRSEMNVSTLELGDSALYLCASSLVADGDTQYFGPGTRLTVL.

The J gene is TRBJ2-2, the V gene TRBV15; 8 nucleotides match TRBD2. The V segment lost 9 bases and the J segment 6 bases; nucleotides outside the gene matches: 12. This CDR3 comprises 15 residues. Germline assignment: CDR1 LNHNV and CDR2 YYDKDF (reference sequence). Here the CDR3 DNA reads TGTGCCACTTCTGGGGCCGGGGGGGCCCCCGGGGAGCTGTTTTTT. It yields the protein CATSGAGGAPGELFF.

The DNA for the CDR3 is TGCAGTGCTGAGGACATGAAGCAAGAGACCCAGTACTTC. It codes for CSAEDMKQETQYF. The gene calls are TRBV20-1 and TRBJ2-5, with D perhaps TRBD1 (5 bases). CDR3 length: 13 residues. The germline V gene encodes CDR1 DFQATT and CDR2 SNEGSKA (reference sequence). Trimming removed 5 bases from V and 2 bases from J, with 12 bases in between.

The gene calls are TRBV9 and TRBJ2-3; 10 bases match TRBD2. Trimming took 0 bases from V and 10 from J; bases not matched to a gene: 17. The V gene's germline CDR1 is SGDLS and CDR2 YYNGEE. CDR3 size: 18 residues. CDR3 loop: CASSVEPSGGPASSAQYF. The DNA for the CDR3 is TGTGCCAGCAGCGTAGAACCTAGCGGGGGCCCCGCGTCTTCTGCGCAGTATTTT.

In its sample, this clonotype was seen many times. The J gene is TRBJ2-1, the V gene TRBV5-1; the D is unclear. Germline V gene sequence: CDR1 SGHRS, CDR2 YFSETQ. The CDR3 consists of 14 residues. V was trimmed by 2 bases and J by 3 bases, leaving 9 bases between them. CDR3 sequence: CASSLSLNYNEQFF. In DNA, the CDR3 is TGCGCCAGCAGCTTATCACTTAACTACAATGAGCAGTTCTTC.

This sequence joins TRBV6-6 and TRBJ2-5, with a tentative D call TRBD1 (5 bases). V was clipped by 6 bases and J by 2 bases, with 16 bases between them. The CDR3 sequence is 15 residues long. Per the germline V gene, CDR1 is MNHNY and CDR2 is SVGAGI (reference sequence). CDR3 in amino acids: CASRRLGAIQETQYF. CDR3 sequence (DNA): TGTGCCAGCAGACGACTTGGGGCGATACAAGAGACCCAGTACTTC.

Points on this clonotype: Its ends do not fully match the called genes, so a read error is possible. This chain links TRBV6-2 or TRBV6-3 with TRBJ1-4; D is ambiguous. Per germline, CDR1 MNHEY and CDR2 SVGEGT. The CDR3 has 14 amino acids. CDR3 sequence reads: CACSYSSVGEKLFF. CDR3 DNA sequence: TGTGCCTGCAGTTACTCGAGTGTTGGTGAAAAACTGTTTTTT.

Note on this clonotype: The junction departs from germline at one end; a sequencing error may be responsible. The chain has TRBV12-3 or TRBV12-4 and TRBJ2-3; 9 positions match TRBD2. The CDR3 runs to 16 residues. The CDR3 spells CASSLTSGGYADTKYF. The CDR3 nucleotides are TGTGCCAGCAGTTTGACTAGCGGAGGGTACGCAGATACGAAGTATTTT.

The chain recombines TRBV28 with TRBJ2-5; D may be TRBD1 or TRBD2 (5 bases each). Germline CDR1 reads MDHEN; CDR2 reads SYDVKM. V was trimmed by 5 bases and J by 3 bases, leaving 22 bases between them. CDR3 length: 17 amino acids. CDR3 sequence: CASSHRSAVRGEETQYF. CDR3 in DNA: TGTGCCAGCAGTCATCGGTCGGCAGTGCGAGGGGAAGAGACCCAGTACTTC. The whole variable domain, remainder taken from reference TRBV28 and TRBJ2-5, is DVKVTQSSRYLVKRTGEKVFLECVQDMDHENMFWYRQDPGLGLRLIYFSYDVKMKEKGDIPEGYSVSREKKERFSLILESASTNQTSMYLCASSHRSAVRGEETQYFGPGTRLLVL.

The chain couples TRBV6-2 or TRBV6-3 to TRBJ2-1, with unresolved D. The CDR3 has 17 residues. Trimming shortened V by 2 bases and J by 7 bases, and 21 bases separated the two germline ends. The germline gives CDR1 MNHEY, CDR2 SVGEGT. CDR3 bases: TGTGCCAGCAGTTACGGGTATCCCATCCTTGGATATAATGAGCAGTTCTTC. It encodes CASSYGYPILGYNEQFF.

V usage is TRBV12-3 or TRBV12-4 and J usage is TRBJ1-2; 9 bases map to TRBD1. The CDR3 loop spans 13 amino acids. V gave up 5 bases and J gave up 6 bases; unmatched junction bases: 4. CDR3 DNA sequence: TGTGCCAGCAGTACAGGGGGCAGCAATGGCTACACCTTC. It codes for CASSTGGSNGYTF.

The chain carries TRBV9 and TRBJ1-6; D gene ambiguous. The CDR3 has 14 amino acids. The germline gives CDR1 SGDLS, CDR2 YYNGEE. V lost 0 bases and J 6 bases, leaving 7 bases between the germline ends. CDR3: CASSVGTPNSPLHF. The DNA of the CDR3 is TGTGCCAGCAGCGTAGGCACTCCTAATTCACCCCTCCACTTT.

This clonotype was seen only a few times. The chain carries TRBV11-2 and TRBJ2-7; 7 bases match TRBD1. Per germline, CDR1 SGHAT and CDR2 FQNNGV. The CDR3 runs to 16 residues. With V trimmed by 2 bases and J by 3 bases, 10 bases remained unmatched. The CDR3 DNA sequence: TGTGCCAGCAGCTTAAACAGGGGAGTGATGGTCTACGAGCAGTACTTC. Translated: CASSLNRGVMVYEQYF.

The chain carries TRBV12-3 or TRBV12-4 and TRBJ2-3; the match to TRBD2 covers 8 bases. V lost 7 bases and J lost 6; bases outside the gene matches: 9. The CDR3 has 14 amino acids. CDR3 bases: TGTGCCAGCACCTTTAGCGGGAACGGGGATACGCAGTATTTT. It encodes CASTFSGNGDTQYF.

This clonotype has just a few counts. CDR3 protein: CASSLRVPVTDTQYF. CDR3 DNA: TGTGCCAGCAGTTTAAGGGTCCCCGTCACAGATACGCAGTATTTT. V usage is TRBV27 and J usage is TRBJ2-3; D not resolved. The CDR3 covers 15 residues. Germline lookup yields CDR1 MNHEY and CDR2 SMNVEV (reference sequence). Deletions cut 2 bases from V and 2 bases from J, with 11 bases between.

The CDR3 sequence: CASSLTSGTGVHEQFF. The CDR3 bases are TGCGCCAGCAGCTTGACCTCCGGGACAGGGGTCCATGAGCAGTTCTTC. This chain connects TRBV5-1 to TRBJ2-1, with 10 bases lining up with TRBD1. Germline CDR1 reads SGHRS; CDR2 reads YFSETQ. CDR3 length: 16 amino acids. The V segment lost 1 base and the J segment 8 bases; nucleotides outside the gene matches: 9.